This T cell receptor beta chain appears in the sequencing data of a study of beta chain features in type 1 diabetes. Turning to the study itself: The patient and healthy donor groups were comparable for age, gender and cell yields.

The CDR3 runs to 14 residues. Germline CDR1 KGHSH, CDR2 LQKENI. Unmatched junction bases numbered 5, after V lost 3 bases and J lost 8 bases. All of the isolated RNA was reverse transcribed, so expressed TCRB transcripts were sequenced. Naive, central memory and regulatory T cell samples came to a mean of approximately 3.57 million reads. The protocol was immunoSEQ multiplex PCR, while the TCRdb copy is restricted to in-frame clones and leaves out a portion. Here the sample spans 850,000 to 900,000 clones, around a sixth being singletons. In all sorted populations, purity surpassed 98%. The rearrangement links TRBV18 to TRBJ1-4, with 8 bases aligning to TRBD1. The source material was naive CD4+ T cells from blood. The TCR originated in a woman younger than 30 in good health. This chain's CDR3 is CASSPQGAREKLFF. CDR3 bases: TGTGCCAGCTCACCCCAGGGGGCGAGGGAAAAACTGTTTTTT.